The entry that follows covers one T cell receptor (beta chain) sequence. Its antigen is as yet unknown. Indicated treatment: some 20 received Ad26.COV2.S at low or high dose, single or two shots; roughly five received placebo; per-sample allocation not given. Each sample was drawn 63 days after the first injection (of vaccine or placebo). The sample came from a Boston adult aged 18-55 years. Vaccination employed an Ad26 vector expressing the Wuhan-strain SARS-CoV-2 spike. The germline V gene has CDR1 WNHNN and CDR2 SYGVQD (reference sequence). The J segment lost 3 bases and the V segment lost 2 bases, leaving 5 bases of the junction unmatched. CDR3 length: 17 residues. TCRdb's copy holds only in-frame clones and misses some; the assay was immunoSEQ multiplex PCR. This sample has more than 300,000 clones, with roughly 86% found just once. The data derive from a study of Ad26.COV2.S vaccination and SARS-CoV-2 variants.

Whole-study results and caveats: Placebo recipients showed lower spike-specific TCR breadth than vaccinees. The TCR breadth and depth analyses may have produced an underestimate of total T cell responses.

Specimen: peripheral blood, collected in a trial of Ad26.COV2.S vaccine versus placebo. This receptor was obtained from a person aged 18-60 years who received the Ad26.COV2.S COVID-19 vaccine or a placebo. V is TRBV10-1 and J is TRBJ1-5; TRBD1 matches 12 bases. CDR3 region: CASSERGTGGVNQPQHF. CDR3 DNA sequence: TGCGCCAGCAGTGAGCGGGGGACAGGGGGCGTCAATCAGCCCCAGCATTTT.